These 32 T cell receptor beta chains were sequenced from one sample in a study of identical twins. In TCRdb, the 5' RACE reads were re-called with MiXCR into one record per CDR3 protein. The table lists nearly 650,000 distinct CDR3 sequences, around 7.5% of them singletons. The same specimen was also included in a second study, on yellow fever vaccine responses in identical twins.

The sample was PBMCs. Every receptor here comes from a woman between 18 and 30 years old in good health.

With respect to this clonotype: A much larger clone is a single base away; this may be a read error. The chain joins TRBV3-1 to TRBJ2-1, with TRBD2 identical over 7 bases. CDR1 and CDR2 from the germline V gene are LGHDT and YNNKEL (reference sequence). The CDR3 length is 16 residues. CDR3 protein: CASSPLLAGSYNKQFF. In DNA, the CDR3 is TGTGCCAGCAGCCCCCTCTTAGCGGGCTCCTACAATAAGCAGTTCTTC.

This clonotype occurred a few times. The chain uses TRBV29-1 and TRBJ1-2; the match to TRBD1 covers 8 bases. This CDR3 has 16 amino acids. V was pared by 4 bases and J by 6 bases, with 16 bases of the junction left unmatched. Germline V gives CDR1 SQVTM, CDR2 ANQGSEA. The CDR3 nucleotides are TGCAGCGTTGGGTTTGCTAAAGGACAGGGTATGAATGGCTACACCTTC. Protein sequence: CSVGFAKGQGMNGYTF. The full variable domain, with the rest looked up from reference TRBV29-1 and TRBJ1-2, is SAVISQKPSRDICQRGTSLTIQCQVDSQVTMMFWYRQQPGQSLTLIATANQGSEATYESGFVIDKFPISRPNLTFSTLTVSNMSPEDSSIYLCSVGFAKGQGMNGYTFGSGTRLTVV.

This clonotype was recorded a few times. CDR3 residues: CASRTTGSGAYEQYF. The CDR3 coding sequence is TGTGCCAGCAGGACCACCGGTAGCGGAGCCTACGAGCAGTACTTC. The V call is TRBV12-3 or TRBV12-4, the J call TRBJ2-7; tentatively, D is TRBD2 (6 bases). This CDR3 comprises 15 residues. V gave up 6 bases and J gave up 2 bases, with 17 bases separating them.

The chain joins TRBV5-1 to TRBJ2-2, with TRBD1 matching 8 bases. V was pared by 4 bases and J by 4 bases, with 6 bases of the junction left unmatched. CDR3 length equals 15 residues. Germline values: CDR1 SGHRS, CDR2 YFSETQ. The CDR3 reads CASSGGTGGTGELFF. The CDR3 DNA is TGCGCCAGCAGCGGAGGGACAGGCGGCACCGGGGAGCTGTTTTTT.

This chain joins TRBV12-3 or TRBV12-4 and TRBJ2-6; no clear D gene. The length of the CDR3 is 15 residues. The V and J ends lost 4 bases and 4 bases respectively, with 11 bases between them. The DNA for the CDR3 is TGTGCCAGCAGTTCGATGGCCGCCGGGGCCAACGTCCTGACTTTC. This sequence encodes CASSSMAAGANVLTF.

The chain links TRBV5-5 to TRBJ2-5; possibly TRBD2 for D (7 bases). V lost 4 bases and J lost 5, with 18 bases in between. The CDR3 spans 15 residues. The germline gives CDR1 SGHKS, CDR2 YYEKEE (reference sequence). CDR3 bases: TGTGCCAGCAGCGGCGACGGGGGGCGTTTGGAGACCCAGTACTTC. Protein: CASSGDGGRLETQYF.

This clonotype was observed a handful of times. This chain uses TRBV29-1 with TRBJ2-1, with 11 bases that match TRBD2. The CDR3 is 19 residues long. Germline V lookup: CDR1 SQVTM, CDR2 ANQGSEA. The junction had 18 bases not matched to a gene; V was cut back by 0 bases and J by 8 bases. CDR3 sequence: CSVEDLLVMGLAVVDEQFF. The CDR3 coding sequence is TGCAGCGTTGAAGATCTTCTAGTGATGGGACTAGCGGTGGTCGATGAGCAGTTCTTC.

This clonotype was detected many times. This chain uses TRBV9 with TRBJ2-3; D is undetermined. This CDR3 contains 12 residues. V lost 1 base and J 2 bases, leaving 2 bases between the germline ends. The germline CDR1 and CDR2 sequences are SGDLS and YYNGEE. Here the CDR3 reads CASSVTTDTQYF. CDR3 nucleotides: TGTGCCAGCAGCGTAACCACAGATACGCAGTATTTT.

This clonotype was seen only a few times. This chain connects TRBV29-1 to TRBJ2-7; TRBD2 is a possible D gene (6 bases). Germline CDR1 SQVTM, CDR2 ANQGSEA. The V and J ends lost 1 base and 0 bases respectively, with 25 bases between them. CDR3 length: 19 residues. CDR3 residues: CSVEGYELAAKNPSYEQYF. As DNA, the CDR3 is TGCAGCGTTGAAGGGTATGAATTAGCGGCAAAAAACCCCTCCTACGAGCAGTACTTC.

This clonotype was counted a single time. The chain recombines TRBV28 with TRBJ2-7; 7 bases are shared with TRBD1. Germline V gene sequence: CDR1 MDHEN, CDR2 SYDVKM. The CDR3 loop spans 18 amino acids. Unmatched junction bases numbered 14, after V lost 2 bases and J lost 1 base. DNA for the CDR3: TGTGCCAGCAGTTTAAGCGGCTCGACAGGGCTGCCTTCCTACGAGCAGTACGTC. It translates to CASSLSGSTGLPSYEQYV.

The sample holds one count of this clonotype. The rearrangement joins TRBV12-3 or TRBV12-4 to TRBJ2-1; D gene ambiguous. Deletions cut 5 bases from V and 7 bases from J, with 12 bases between. The CDR3 has 13 residues. The CDR3 region is CASSPLTGNEQFF. The CDR3 bases are TGTGCCAGCAGTCCCCTGACCGGGAATGAGCAGTTCTTC.

This chain links TRBV20-1 with TRBJ2-7; D assignment may be TRBD1 or TRBD2 (5 bases each). The CDR3 sequence is 14 residues long. Trimming cost V 3 bases and J 6 bases, with 18 bases left between them. Germline CDR1 reads DFQATT; CDR2 reads SNEGSKA (reference sequence). The CDR3 DNA reads TGCAGTGCTAGCGGTCTGGGGGTGAGTCTCGAGCAGTACGTC. Translated: CSASGLGVSLEQYV.

This chain uses TRBV6-1 with TRBJ2-5; either TRBD1 or TRBD2 may supply D (5 bases each). Germline V gene sequence: CDR1 MNHNS, CDR2 SASEGT. The CDR3 length is 16 residues. The V and J ends lost 6 bases and 2 bases respectively, with 19 bases between them. CDR3: CASSLGPMNSQETQYF. CDR3 nucleotide sequence: TGTGCCAGCAGCTTGGGACCCATGAATTCGCAAGAGACCCAGTACTTC.

This clonotype has ten or more counts. The CDR3 nucleotides are TGCAGTGCTCGGAGGACTAGCTCCTACAATGAGCAGTTCTTC. It yields the protein CSARRTSSYNEQFF. The V and J genes are TRBV20-1 and TRBJ2-1, with 7 positions matching TRBD2. The CDR3 sequence is 14 residues long. The germline CDR1 and CDR2 sequences are DFQATT and SNEGSKA (reference sequence). V shed 5 bases, J shed 0 bases, and the junction held 4 bases outside the gene matches.

This clonotype has a count of ten or more. This rearrangement joins TRBV7-2 to TRBJ2-1; D gene unclear. The CDR3 is made up of 15 amino acids. Germline CDR1 and CDR2: SGHTA and FQGNSA. The V and J ends lost 0 bases and 0 bases respectively, with 6 bases between them. CDR3 DNA sequence: TGTGCCAGCAGCTTAGCTCAGGCCTCCTACAATGAGCAGTTCTTC. This codes for CASSLAQASYNEQFF. Filled out from reference TRBV7-2 and TRBJ2-1, the complete variable domain reads GAGVSQSPSNKVTEKGKDVELRCDPISGHTALYWYRQSLGQGLEFLIYFQGNSAPDKSGLPSDRFSAERTGGSVSTLTIQRTQQEDSAVYLCASSLAQASYNEQFFGPGTRLTVL.

This chain links TRBV11-2 with TRBJ2-2, with D possibly called TRBD1 or TRBD2 (5 bases each). V lost 8 bases and J lost 5, with 18 bases in between. The CDR3 is made up of 15 amino acids. The germline V gene has CDR1 SGHAT and CDR2 FQNNGV. The chain's CDR3 is CASFQPGPITGELFF. The CDR3 DNA sequence: TGTGCCAGCTTTCAACCGGGACCGATAACCGGGGAGCTGTTTTTT.

This clonotype has a count of ten or more. The chain links TRBV2 to TRBJ2-1; D not certain. V was cut by 10 bases and J by 1 base, with 8 bases left in between. The CDR3 has 12 residues. In germline, CDR1 is SNHLY, CDR2 FYNNEI. Here the CDR3 DNA reads TGTGCCACCTCCGGGTCCTACAATGAGCAGTTCTTC. Its protein is CATSGSYNEQFF.

This clonotype was detected a few times. The CDR3 spells CSARDPGLAASETQYF. DNA for the CDR3: TGCAGTGCTAGAGATCCGGGACTAGCGGCGAGCGAGACCCAGTACTTC. The rearrangement joins TRBV20-1 to TRBJ2-5; 11 bases map to TRBD2. The CDR3 consists of 16 residues. V lost 0 bases and J lost 5; bases outside the gene matches: 8. The germline gives CDR1 DFQATT, CDR2 SNEGSKA (reference sequence).

This clonotype came up a few times. This chain joins TRBV27 and TRBJ2-1; TRBD2 matches 9 bases. This CDR3 contains 14 residues. Germline V gene lookup returns CDR1 MNHEY and CDR2 SMNVEV (reference sequence). With 2 bases clipped from V and 8 bases from J, the junction kept 4 bases outside the gene matches. The CDR3 loop is CASSLGTSRDEQFF. The CDR3, as DNA: TGTGCCAGCAGTTTAGGGACTAGCAGAGATGAGCAGTTCTTC.

The genes are TRBV11-2 and TRBJ2-7; unclear D gene. V lost 5 bases and J lost 6, with 11 bases in between. The CDR3 contains 12 residues. From germline, CDR1 is SGHAT and CDR2 FQNNGV. The DNA for the CDR3 is TGTGCCAGCAGCCCAAATTGGGGCGAGCAGTACTTC. Protein product: CASSPNWGEQYF.

The chain couples TRBV5-1 to TRBJ2-1; D gene uncertain. Germline assignment: CDR1 SGHRS and CDR2 YFSETQ. The CDR3 is 12 amino acids. V was cut by 2 bases and J by 9 bases, with 9 bases left in between. The CDR3 DNA follows: TGCGCCAGCAGCTTTCCCCAAGGTGAGCAGTTCTTC. This gives the protein CASSFPQGEQFF.

This clonotype was seen a few times. This chain joins TRBV14 and TRBJ2-1; 11 bases match TRBD2. The V gene's germline CDR1 is SGHDN and CDR2 FVKESK. J gave up 4 bases and V 4 bases, and 15 bases lay outside the gene matches. This CDR3 spans 19 amino acids. As DNA, the CDR3 is TGTGCCAGCAGCCCCTCTAAACTGCTAGCGGGGGGTTGGTACAATGAGCAGTTCTTC. Translating gives CASSPSKLLAGGWYNEQFF.

Many counts were recorded for this clonotype. This rearrangement joins TRBV5-1 to TRBJ2-3, with D tentatively TRBD1 (5 bases). The germline V gene encodes CDR1 SGHRS and CDR2 YFSETQ. The CDR3 length is 16 residues. Trimming left V 4 bases short and J 3 bases short, with 18 bases between. This chain's CDR3 is CASSQIGDSSTDTQYF. The CDR3 coding sequence is TGCGCCAGCAGCCAGATAGGAGACAGTTCAACAGATACGCAGTATTTT.

The sample holds many counts of this clonotype. The V and J genes are TRBV3-1 and TRBJ2-1; 14 bases are shared with TRBD2. CDR1 and CDR2 from the germline V gene are LGHDT and YNNKEL (reference sequence). J lost 0 bases, V lost 4 bases, and 5 bases had no gene match. CDR3 length: 18 residues. Here the CDR3 DNA reads TGTGCCAGCAGCCTGGGACTAGCGGGAGCGCACTCCTACAATGAGCAGTTCTTC. This gives the protein CASSLGLAGAHSYNEQFF.

The chain carries TRBV21-1 and TRBJ1-5. TRBV21-1 is given as a pseudogene. The CDR3 is made up of 11 amino acids. The CDR3 DNA sequence: TGTTCCACGTGTAGCAATCAGCCCCAGCATTTT. Amino acids: CSTCSNQPQHF.

The chain joins TRBV3-1 to TRBJ2-1; D tentatively reads TRBD1 or TRBD2 (5 bases each). V lost 2 bases and J 9 bases, leaving 14 bases between the germline ends. The V gene's germline CDR1 is LGHDT and CDR2 YNNKEL (reference sequence). The CDR3 totals 14 residues. The CDR3 loop is CASSQTSWGVEQFF. As DNA, the CDR3 is TGTGCCAGCAGCCAAACTAGTTGGGGCGTTGAGCAGTTCTTC.

This clonotype occurred a few times. This chain joins TRBV7-8 and TRBJ1-4, with 9 nucleotides matching TRBD1. Germline CDR1 is SGHVS and CDR2 is FQNEAQ. Germline trimming cut 1 base from V and 6 bases from J; bases unmatched to any gene: 9. The length of the CDR3 is 17 residues. The CDR3, as DNA: TGTGCCAGCAGCTTAGGCCTTGGACAGGGGAGAGATGAAAAACTGTTTTTT. Protein sequence: CASSLGLGQGRDEKLFF.

This clonotype was detected many times. This chain joins TRBV7-2 and TRBJ2-3; 8 nucleotides match TRBD1. In germline, CDR1 is SGHTA, CDR2 FQGNSA. The CDR3 runs to 15 residues. V dropped 2 bases and J dropped 4; count of bases not matched to a gene: 5. CDR3 sequence reads: CASSLRGQGADTQYF. CDR3 in DNA: TGTGCCAGCAGCTTACGCGGACAGGGAGCAGATACGCAGTATTTT.

This clonotype was seen at least ten times. The rearrangement links TRBV29-1 to TRBJ2-3; D not resolved. Between the trimmed V and J ends, which lost 1 base and 0 bases, there was a span of 8 bases. From germline, CDR1 is SQVTM and CDR2 ANQGSEA. The CDR3 is made up of 14 amino acids. Here the CDR3 DNA reads TGCAGCGTTGAAGCCCGCTCTAGCACAGATACGCAGTATTTT. Encoded protein: CSVEARSSTDTQYF.

The V gene is TRBV19, the J gene TRBJ1-2; 10 nucleotides match TRBD1. The length of the CDR3 is 14 residues. The germline CDR1 and CDR2 sequences are LNHDA and SQIVND (reference sequence). The V and J ends lost 9 bases and 8 bases, in that order; junction bases with no gene match: 12. The DNA for the CDR3 is TGTGCCAGCCGGGACAGGGGTGGAATTGAGGGCTACACCTTC. This encodes CASRDRGGIEGYTF.

The V gene is TRBV6-1, the J gene TRBJ2-2, with D perhaps TRBD1 (6 bases). Trimming removed 5 bases from V and 6 bases from J, with 16 bases in between. The CDR3 consists of 15 residues. Germline lookup yields CDR1 MNHNS and CDR2 SASEGT. The CDR3 reads CASSPGTMGAGELFF. The CDR3 DNA reads TGTGCCAGCAGTCCCGGGACAATGGGCGCCGGGGAGCTGTTTTTT.

The genes are TRBV2 and TRBJ1-6; 7 bases agree with TRBD1. Germline V gene sequence: CDR1 SNHLY, CDR2 FYNNEI. V lost 1 base to trimming and J lost 10 bases; unmatched junction nucleotides: 4. CDR3 length equals 14 residues. CDR3 nucleotides: TGTGCCAGCAGTGAAGAGGCAGGGGGATCACCCCTCCACTTT. Protein: CASSEEAGGSPLHF.